The 22 T cell receptor beta chains in this list originate from one sample, sequenced in a study of shared clonotypes between healthy human individuals. Sequenced by immunoSEQ multiplex PCR; TCRdb stores in-frame clones only, minus some. The data show about 2.3 million clones, about 90% seen once. The specimen sequenced was naive CD4+ T cells from PBMCs. Subset noted: CD45RA+ positively selected. Receptors were obtained from a man aged 18 to 30 in good health. Some clones in this sample may be carry-over from other donors' samples.

The rearrangement uses TRBV6-5 and TRBJ2-5; the D gene is possibly TRBD1 (7 bases). Trimming took off 6 bases at V and 7 bases at J, with 21 bases between the two ends. CDR3 size: 15 residues. CDR1 and CDR2 from the germline V gene are MNHEY and SVGAGI. The CDR3 nucleotides read TGTGCCAGCAGCCCCAACCCGGACAGGAGGGGGACCCAGTACTTC. Protein product: CASSPNPDRRGTQYF.

V gene TRBV7-6 combines with J gene TRBJ2-7; 10 nucleotides line up with TRBD1. Germline V lookup: CDR1 SGHVS, CDR2 FNYEAQ. This CDR3 has 16 amino acids. V lost 3 bases to trimming and J lost 6 bases; unmatched junction nucleotides: 11. For the CDR3, the DNA is TGTGCCAGCAGCTTCACCGGGACAGGGGCGGAATCCGAGCAGTACTTC. This gives the protein CASSFTGTGAESEQYF.

The chain joins TRBV28 to TRBJ2-7; possible D gene TRBD2, 6 bases. The CDR3 extends over 13 amino acids. The V gene lost 5 bases and the J gene lost 3 bases, with 11 bases spanning the gap. Germline lookup yields CDR1 MDHEN and CDR2 SYDVKM. DNA of the CDR3: TGTGCCAGCAGTCCGACTAGTTACTACGAGCAGTACTTC. Amino acids: CASSPTSYYEQYF.

The genes are TRBV29-1 and TRBJ2-2; possible D gene TRBD2, 5 bases. This CDR3 has 14 residues. Trimming stripped 7 bases from V and 0 bases from J, with 12 bases between. Germline V gives CDR1 SQVTM, CDR2 ANQGSEA. The CDR3 nucleotides read TGCAGCGCCTATACCGGGGCGAACACCGGGGAGCTGTTTTTT. Amino acids: CSAYTGANTGELFF.

This clone was seen a single time. This chain links TRBV11-2 with TRBJ1-5; weak D call: TRBD1 (6 bases). This CDR3 region has 15 residues. Per germline, CDR1 SGHAT and CDR2 FQNNGV. V was clipped by 5 bases and J by 6 bases, with 17 bases between them. CDR3 residues: CASSLTDSPSQPQHF. CDR3 bases: TGTGCCAGCAGCCTTACGGACAGTCCTAGTCAGCCCCAGCATTTT.

The rearrangement uses TRBV11-3 and TRBJ2-1; 14 bases map to TRBD2. Germline CDR1 is SGHNT and CDR2 is YENEEA. The V and J ends lost 5 bases and 9 bases, in that order; junction bases with no gene match: 12. The CDR3 runs to 17 residues. CDR3 in DNA: TGTGCCAGCAGCCCACGAGGGACTAGCGGGAGTTATAGTGAGCAGTTCTTC. Its translation is CASSPRGTSGSYSEQFF. Drawing the rest from reference TRBV11-3 and TRBJ2-1, the complete variable domain is EAGVVQSPRYKIIEKKQPVAFWCNPISGHNTLYWYLQNLGQGPELLIRYENEEAVDDSQLPKDRFSAERLKGVDSTLKIQPAELGDSAVYLCASSPRGTSGSYSEQFFGPGTRLTVL.

This clone appeared a few times. The same CDR3 can be traced to other DNA sequences in this sample. The V and J genes are TRBV9 and TRBJ1-1; D is perhaps TRBD1 (5 bases). This CDR3 spans 15 amino acids. Germline-derived CDR1 and CDR2 are SGDLS and YYNGEE. V was clipped by 0 bases and J by 0 bases, with 9 bases between them. CDR3 residues: CASSVDGALNTEAFF. In DNA, the CDR3 is TGTGCCAGCAGCGTAGACGGGGCGCTGAACACTGAAGCTTTCTTT.

The chain joins TRBV28 to TRBJ2-3, with 7 bases aligning to TRBD2. The germline V gene has CDR1 MDHEN and CDR2 SYDVKM. J gave up 1 base and V 5 bases, and 12 bases lay outside the gene matches. The CDR3 runs 17 residues. The CDR3 region has the DNA TGTGCCAGCAGTCCCGCCTCGGGGGGAGTTCGCACAGATACGCAGTATTTT. It specifies CASSPASGGVRTDTQYF.

This sequence joins TRBV6-7 and TRBJ2-7; D call uncertain. TRBV6-7 falls under the ORF class, with uncertain function. CDR3 length equals 14 residues. This CDR3 is CYTLGTAFFYEQYF. DNA of the CDR3: TGTTACACCCTGGGAACTGCGTTTTTCTACGAGCAGTACTTC.

J is TRBJ1-2 and V is TRBV5-4; tentative D call: TRBD1 (5 bases). Germline V gene lookup returns CDR1 SGHNT and CDR2 YYREEE (reference sequence). Trimming took off 2 bases at V and 7 bases at J, with 12 bases between the two ends. The CDR3 has 13 amino acids. The CDR3 sequence: CASSFGRAGGYTF. The CDR3 DNA sequence: TGTGCCAGCAGCTTCGGCAGGGCGGGTGGCTACACCTTC.

The chain is built from TRBV5-1 and TRBJ1-1, with D unclear. This CDR3 comprises 13 residues. The V end was cut by 5 bases, the J end by 0 bases, with 8 bases between. Germline V lookup: CDR1 SGHRS, CDR2 YFSETQ. CDR3 in DNA: TGCGCCAGCAGAAATACGCTGAACACTGAAGCTTTCTTT. As protein: CASRNTLNTEAFF.

The chain recombines TRBV2 with TRBJ2-5, with 7 bases matching TRBD1. The V segment lost 9 bases and the J segment 9 bases; nucleotides outside the gene matches: 13. This CDR3 is 13 amino acids long. Germline values: CDR1 SNHLY, CDR2 FYNNEI. DNA for the CDR3: TGTGCCAGTGGGGCAGGGGGAAGAGGGGCCCAGTACTTC. Encoded protein: CASGAGGRGAQYF.

In regard to this clone: This same CDR3 is encoded by further DNA sequences in the sample. The chain carries TRBV5-1 and TRBJ1-2, with 7 bases identical to TRBD1. With 4 bases clipped from V and 5 bases from J, the junction kept 2 bases outside the gene matches. CDR3 length equals 12 residues. Germline CDR1 reads SGHRS; CDR2 reads YFSETQ. CDR3 nucleotides: TGCGCCAGCAGCCCAGGGGGTTATGGCTACACCTTC. Residues: CASSPGGYGYTF.

The chain is built from TRBV7-9 and TRBJ2-2; 11 bases fit TRBD2. This CDR3 has 16 amino acids. From germline, CDR1 is SEHNR and CDR2 FQNEAQ (reference sequence). The trim removed 6 bases at V and 6 bases at J, leaving 9 bases unmatched. The CDR3 is CASSFSTSGSSGELFF. The CDR3 region has the DNA TGTGCCAGCAGTTTTTCAACTAGCGGGAGTTCCGGGGAGCTGTTTTTT.

The chain joins TRBV25-1 to TRBJ2-5; TRBD2 might be the D (7 bases). V lost 5 bases and J 3 bases, leaving 13 bases between the germline ends. The CDR3 covers 14 residues. Germline-derived CDR1 and CDR2 are MGHDK and SYGVNS. CDR3 DNA: TGTGCCAGCAGTAAGGGGGGAGGGGAAGAGACCCAGTACTTC. Translated: CASSKGGGEETQYF.

As concerns this clone: This sample also contains other DNA sequences that code for the same CDR3. The chain recombines TRBV9 with TRBJ2-1, with D unclear. Trimming stripped 0 bases from V and 5 bases from J, with 9 bases between. This CDR3 has 14 amino acids. Per the germline V gene, CDR1 is SGDLS and CDR2 is YYNGEE. Here the CDR3 DNA reads TGTGCCAGCAGCGTAGTCGGCACCAACAATGAGCAGTTCTTC. It specifies CASSVVGTNNEQFF.

Concerning this clone: The sample carries other DNA sequences with the same CDR3. The chain recombines TRBV6-6 with TRBJ1-1, with D perhaps TRBD1 (6 bases). The CDR3 runs to 13 residues. Trimming stripped 5 bases from V and 4 bases from J, with 11 bases between. The germline V gene encodes CDR1 MNHNY and CDR2 SVGAGI (reference sequence). The CDR3: CASSRGGGTEAFF. CDR3 DNA: TGTGCCAGCAGTCGAGGGGGGGGCACTGAAGCTTTCTTT.

The genes are TRBV18 and TRBJ1-5; 10 bases align to TRBD1. Germline V gene data show CDR1 as KGHSH and CDR2 as LQKENI. The CDR3 is 16 amino acids. V lost 0 bases, J lost 4 bases, and 3 bases stayed unmatched. CDR3 sequence: CASSPPGQGKNQPQHF. Written as DNA, the CDR3 is TGTGCCAGCTCACCACCGGGACAGGGGAAAAATCAGCCCCAGCATTTT. Filled out from reference TRBV18 and TRBJ1-5, the complete variable domain reads NAGVMQNPRHLVRRRGQEARLRCSPMKGHSHVYWYRQLPEEGLKFMVYLQKENIIDESGMPKERFSAEFPKEGPSILRIQQVVRGDSAAYFCASSPPGQGKNQPQHFGDGTRLSIL.

This chain uses TRBV5-4 with TRBJ2-5; weak D call: TRBD2 (5 bases). Germline values: CDR1 SGHNT, CDR2 YYREEE (reference sequence). Trimming stripped 3 bases from V and 5 bases from J, with 20 bases between. There are 16 residues in the CDR3. CDR3 DNA sequence: TGTGCCAGCAGCTATGGAGACGGAGGAAGGGCGGAGACCCAGTACTTC. Translated, it gives CASSYGDGGRAETQYF.

This chain links TRBV5-4 with TRBJ2-5; possibly TRBD1 for D (6 bases). There are 15 residues in the CDR3. Germline V gene lookup returns CDR1 SGHNT and CDR2 YYREEE (reference sequence). V lost 1 base and J lost 3, with 13 bases in between. This CDR3 is CASSLKSAGEETQYF. Here the CDR3 DNA reads TGTGCCAGCAGCTTGAAGTCGGCAGGGGAAGAGACCCAGTACTTC.

The chain uses TRBV5-6 and TRBJ2-5; the D gene is possibly TRBD2 (5 bases). CDR3 length equals 16 residues. CDR1 and CDR2 (germline): SGHDT, YYEEEE. The V end was cut by 2 bases, the J end by 2 bases, with 16 bases between. Here the CDR3 reads CASSFMASRKQETQYF. CDR3 nucleotide sequence: TGTGCCAGCAGCTTCATGGCTAGCCGAAAACAAGAGACCCAGTACTTC.

In DNA form, the CDR3 reads TGTGCCAGCAGTGAATCTCACAGGGGCGGCGAGCAGTACTTC. It translates to CASSESHRGGEQYF. This chain connects TRBV6-1 to TRBJ2-7; 7 nucleotides match TRBD1. Trimming took 2 bases from V and 6 from J; bases not matched to a gene: 7. The CDR3 is 14 amino acids. The germline CDR1 and CDR2 sequences are MNHNS and SASEGT.